This is a list of T cell receptor beta chains from one sample in a study of T cell responses to AZD1222 COVID-19 vaccine. TCRdb's copy holds only in-frame clones and misses some; the assay was immunoSEQ multiplex PCR. The table lists approximately 150,000 clones, around 90% of them singletons. The specimen comprised peripheral blood, sampled on day 0 of AZD1222 vaccination. These receptors all come from an adult in good health. The CDR3 runs from the conserved cysteine through the conserved F or W. Each record gives: D gene, clone size, V gene, J gene, CDR3 DNA, CDR3 protein. A D gene is named only where the DNA matches it firmly. Part of the rows lack a size; the others show once, few, many or a class for expanded clones.

D: TRBD1; size: .; V: TRBV10-3; J: TRBJ2-7; DNA: TGTGCCACCACGATATCAGGGGGCGTCTCCTACGAGCAGTACTTC; CDR3: CATTISGGVSYEQYF
D: TRBD1; size: .; V: TRBV11-2; J: TRBJ2-5; DNA: TGTGCCAGCACCAGTGGGTGGACAGGGGGCGAGATATTAAGGACCCAGTACTTC; CDR3: CASTSGWTGGEILRTQYF
D: TRBD1; size: .; V: TRBV7-2; J: TRBJ2-7; DNA: TGTGCCAGCAGCCTCCGGGACAGGGCCTACGAGCAGTACTTC; CDR3: CASSLRDRAYEQYF
D: .; size: .; V: TRBV28; J: TRBJ2-4; DNA: TGTGCCAGCAGCCGTGGACAGGCCAAAAACATTCAGTACTTC; CDR3: CASSRGQAKNIQYF
D: TRBD1; size: .; V: TRBV3-1/TRBV3-2; J: TRBJ1-6; DNA: TGTGCCAGCAGCCAAGGACAGGGGAGGGTCCACTTT; CDR3: CASSQGQGRVHF
D: .; size: .; V: TRBV19; J: TRBJ2-2; DNA: TGTGCCAGTAGTCCCTTAAGACCGTCCACCGGGGAGCTGTTTTTT; CDR3: CASSPLRPSTGELFF
D: .; size: .; V: TRBV6-2/TRBV6-3; J: TRBJ1-4; DNA: TGTGCCAGCAGCCCCGCGGGGGGGCTTGAAAAACTGTTTTTT; CDR3: CASSPAGGLEKLFF
D: .; size: .; V: TRBV6-5; J: TRBJ2-7; DNA: TGTGCCAGCCGCAATATAGGCTCGACCTACGAGCAGTACTTC; CDR3: CASRNIGSTYEQYF
D: .; size: .; V: TRBV18; J: TRBJ2-3; DNA: TGTGCCAGCTCACCGACTTCTAGCACAGATACGCAGTATTTT; CDR3: CASSPTSSTDTQYF
D: TRBD2; size: once; V: TRBV7-3; J: TRBJ2-2; DNA: TGTGCCAGCAGCATGGGAGCGGGAGCGGGGGAGCTGTTTTTT; CDR3: CASSMGAGAGELFF
D: TRBD1; size: .; V: TRBV7-2; J: TRBJ2-2; DNA: TGTGCCAGCAGCTTTGCCGGGACAGGGAACACCGGGGAGCTGTTTTTT; CDR3: CASSFAGTGNTGELFF
D: TRBD1; size: .; V: TRBV27; J: TRBJ1-2; DNA: TGTGCCAGCAGCGCAGGGGGCTATGGCTACACCTTC; CDR3: CASSAGGYGYTF
D: TRBD1; size: few; V: TRBV2; J: TRBJ1-6; DNA: TGTGCCACCGAGGGACAGCCTAATTCACCCCTCCACTTT; CDR3: CATEGQPNSPLHF
D: .; size: .; V: TRBV28; J: TRBJ2-7; DNA: TGTGCCAGCAGTTTAGGTGGGCAGGGACGCTACGAGCAGTACTTC; CDR3: CASSLGGQGRYEQYF
D: .; size: .; V: TRBV6-5; J: TRBJ2-7; DNA: TGTGCCAGCACCAAAGGGAGCGAGCAGTACTTC; CDR3: CASTKGSEQYF
D: .; size: .; V: TRBV5-1; J: TRBJ2-2; DNA: TGCGCCAGCAGCTTGTCCCCGGACGCCGGGGAGCTGTTTTTT; CDR3: CASSLSPDAGELFF
D: .; size: few; V: TRBV30; J: TRBJ1-1; DNA: TGTGCCTGGAGTGCTGGGACGCTGGAGGCTTTCTTT; CDR3: CAWSAGTLEAFF
D: .; size: .; V: TRBV4-2; J: TRBJ2-3; DNA: TGTGCCAGCGCAGGGTCCCAAAACACAGATACGCAGTATTTT; CDR3: CASAGSQNTDTQYF
D: TRBD2; size: .; V: TRBV28; J: TRBJ2-5; DNA: TGTGCCAGCACCTCGCCACTAGCGGTCCAAGAGACCCAGTACTTC; CDR3: CASTSPLAVQETQYF
D: .; size: .; V: TRBV28; J: TRBJ2-7; DNA: TGTGCCAGCAGTTTCCCTAGCGTCACCTACGAGCAGTACTTC; CDR3: CASSFPSVTYEQYF